This TCR beta chain was found in a study of blood T cells in healthy people across ages. Study overall: Capture by template switching was about one barcoded beta molecule per two T cells. General study findings and limits: Using unsorted PBMCs precluded a conclusive naive versus antigen-experienced comparison.

This CDR3 contains 15 residues. Unmatched junction bases numbered 9, after V lost 5 bases and J lost 3 bases. CDR1 and CDR2 (germline): MDHEN, SYDVKM. Individuals who donated were healthy Caucasians from Russia aged about 6 to 100. On this clonotype itself: Its target is not known.

The authors ran a second PCR of 7 to 11 cycles using a sample-barcoded 5' primer and a J-beta primer mix. TCRdb ran MiXCR on the 5' RACE reads and lists one entry per CDR3 protein. The sample yields about 1,500,000 distinct CDR3 sequences, approximately 38% seen once. V and J are TRBV28 and TRBJ1-2; 7 nucleotides line up with TRBD1. The sample comprised blood. The sequence was collected from a woman between 18 and 30 years old in good health. As DNA, the CDR3 is TGTGCCAGCAGTCCTGGGTCGGGGACAGACTATGGCTACACCTTC. Residues: CASSPGSGTDYGYTF.